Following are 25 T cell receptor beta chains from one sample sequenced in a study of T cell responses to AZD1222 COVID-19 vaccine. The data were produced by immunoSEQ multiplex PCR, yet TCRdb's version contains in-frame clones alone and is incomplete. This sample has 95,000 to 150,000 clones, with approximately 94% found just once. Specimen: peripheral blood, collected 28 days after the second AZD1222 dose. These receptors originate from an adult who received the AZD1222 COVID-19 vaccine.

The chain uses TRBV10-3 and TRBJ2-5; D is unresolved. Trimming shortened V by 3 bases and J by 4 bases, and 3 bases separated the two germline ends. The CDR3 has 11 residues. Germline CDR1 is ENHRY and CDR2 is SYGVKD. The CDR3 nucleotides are TGTGCCATCAGTGACTTAGAGACCCAGTACTTC. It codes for CAISDLETQYF.

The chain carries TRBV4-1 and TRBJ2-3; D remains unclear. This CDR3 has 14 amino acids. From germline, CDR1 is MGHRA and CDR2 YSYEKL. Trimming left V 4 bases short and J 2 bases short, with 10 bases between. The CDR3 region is CASSPTLNTDTQYF. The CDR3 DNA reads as TGCGCCAGCAGCCCGACACTGAACACAGATACGCAGTATTTT.

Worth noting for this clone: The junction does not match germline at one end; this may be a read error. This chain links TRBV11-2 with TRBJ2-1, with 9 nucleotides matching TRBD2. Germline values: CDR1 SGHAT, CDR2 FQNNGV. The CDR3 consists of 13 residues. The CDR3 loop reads CASSLGASGNRIF. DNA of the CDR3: TGTGCCAGCAGCTTAGGGGCTAGCGGGAACAGGATCTTC.

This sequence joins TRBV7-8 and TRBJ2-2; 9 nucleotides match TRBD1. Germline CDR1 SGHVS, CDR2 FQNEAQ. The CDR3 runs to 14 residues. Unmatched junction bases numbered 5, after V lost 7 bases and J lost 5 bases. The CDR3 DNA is TGTGCCAGCAACAGGGGGCGGGAAACCGGGGAGCTGTTTTTT. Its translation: CASNRGRETGELFF.

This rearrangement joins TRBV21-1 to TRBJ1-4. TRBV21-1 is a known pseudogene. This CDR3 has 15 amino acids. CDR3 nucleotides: TGTGCCAGCAGCCGTACGGTACTAAGTAATGAAAAACTGTTTTTT. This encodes CASSRTVLSNEKLFF.

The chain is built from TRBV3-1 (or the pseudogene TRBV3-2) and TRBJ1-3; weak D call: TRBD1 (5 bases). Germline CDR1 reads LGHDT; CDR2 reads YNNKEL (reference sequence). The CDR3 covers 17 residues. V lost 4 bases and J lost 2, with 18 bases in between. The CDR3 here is CASSLPGGGVTGNTIYF. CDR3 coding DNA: TGTGCCAGCAGCCTACCCGGTGGAGGGGTCACTGGAAACACCATATATTTT.

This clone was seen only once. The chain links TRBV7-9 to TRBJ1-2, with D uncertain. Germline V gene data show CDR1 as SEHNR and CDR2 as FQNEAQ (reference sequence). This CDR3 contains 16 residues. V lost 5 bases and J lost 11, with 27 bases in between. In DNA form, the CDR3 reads TGTGCCAGCAGCCCCATTCAACTTCCCGGGCAGAAGCTGTACACCTTC. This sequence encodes CASSPIQLPGQKLYTF.

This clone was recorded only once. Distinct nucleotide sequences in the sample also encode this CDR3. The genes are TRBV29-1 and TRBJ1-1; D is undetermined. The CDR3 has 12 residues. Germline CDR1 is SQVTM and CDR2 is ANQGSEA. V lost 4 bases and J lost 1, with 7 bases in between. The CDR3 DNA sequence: TGCAGCGTTGGGCGGGAGAACACTGAAGCTTTCTTT. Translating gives CSVGRENTEAFF.

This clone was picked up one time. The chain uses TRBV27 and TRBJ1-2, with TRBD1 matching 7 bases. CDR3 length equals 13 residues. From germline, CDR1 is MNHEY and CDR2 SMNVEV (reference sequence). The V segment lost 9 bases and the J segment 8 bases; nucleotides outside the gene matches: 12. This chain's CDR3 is CASSKDRAGGYTF. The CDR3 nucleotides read TGTGCCAGTTCGAAAGACAGGGCCGGGGGCTACACCTTC.

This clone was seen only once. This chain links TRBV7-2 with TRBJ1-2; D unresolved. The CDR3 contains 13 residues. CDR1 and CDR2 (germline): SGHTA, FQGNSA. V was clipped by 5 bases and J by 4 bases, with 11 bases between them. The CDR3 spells CASSQGWGYGYTF. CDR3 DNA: TGTGCCAGCAGCCAAGGGTGGGGCTATGGCTACACCTTC. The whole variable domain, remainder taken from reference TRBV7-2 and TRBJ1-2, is GAGVSQSPSNKVTEKGKDVELRCDPISGHTALYWYRQSLGQGLEFLIYFQGNSAPDKSGLPSDRFSAERTGGSVSTLTIQRTQQEDSAVYLCASSQGWGYGYTFGSGTRLTVV.

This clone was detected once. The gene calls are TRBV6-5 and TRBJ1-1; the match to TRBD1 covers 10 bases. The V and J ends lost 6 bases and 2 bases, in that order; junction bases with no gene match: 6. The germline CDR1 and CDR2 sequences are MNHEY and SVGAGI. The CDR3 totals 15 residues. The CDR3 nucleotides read TGTGCCAGCAGACTGGGACAGGGGATTAACACTGAAGCTTTCTTT. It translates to CASRLGQGINTEAFF.

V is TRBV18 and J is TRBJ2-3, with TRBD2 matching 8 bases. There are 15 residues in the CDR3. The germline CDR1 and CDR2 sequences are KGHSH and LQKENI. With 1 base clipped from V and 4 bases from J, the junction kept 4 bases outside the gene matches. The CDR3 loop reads CASSPLGGGPDTQYF. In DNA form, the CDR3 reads TGTGCCAGCTCACCACTCGGGGGGGGGCCAGATACGCAGTATTTT.

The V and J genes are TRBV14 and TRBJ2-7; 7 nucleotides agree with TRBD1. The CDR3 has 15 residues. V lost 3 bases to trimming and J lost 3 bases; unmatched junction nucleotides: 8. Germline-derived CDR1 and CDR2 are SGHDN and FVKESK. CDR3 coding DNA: TGTGCCAGCAGCCATCTTCTAGGGGGCGACTACGAGCAGTACTTC. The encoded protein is CASSHLLGGDYEQYF. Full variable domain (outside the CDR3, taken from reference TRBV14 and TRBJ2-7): EAGVTQFPSHSVIEKGQTVTLRCDPISGHDNLYWYRRVMGKEIKFLLHFVKESKQDESGMPNNRFLAERTGGTYSTLKVQPAELEDSGVYFCASSHLLGGDYEQYFGPGTRLTVT.

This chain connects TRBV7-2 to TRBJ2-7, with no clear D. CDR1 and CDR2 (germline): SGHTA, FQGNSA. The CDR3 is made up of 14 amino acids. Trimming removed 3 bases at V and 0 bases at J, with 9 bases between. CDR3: CASSFRVSSYEQYF. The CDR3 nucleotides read TGTGCCAGCAGCTTTAGAGTTAGCTCCTACGAGCAGTACTTC. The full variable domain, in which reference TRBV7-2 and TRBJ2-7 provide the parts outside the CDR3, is GAGVSQSPSNKVTEKGKDVELRCDPISGHTALYWYRQSLGQGLEFLIYFQGNSAPDKSGLPSDRFSAERTGGSVSTLTIQRTQQEDSAVYLCASSFRVSSYEQYFGPGTRLTVT.

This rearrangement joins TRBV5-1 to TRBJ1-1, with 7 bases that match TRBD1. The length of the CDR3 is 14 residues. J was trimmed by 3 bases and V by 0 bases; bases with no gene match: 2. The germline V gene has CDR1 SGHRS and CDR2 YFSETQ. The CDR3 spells CASSLDRGYTEAFF. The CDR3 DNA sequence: TGCGCCAGCAGCTTGGACAGGGGTTACACTGAAGCTTTCTTT.

The CDR3 DNA is TGTGCCAGCGGACAGGACGCATACAACTCCTACAATGAGCAGTTCTTC. Protein sequence: CASGQDAYNSYNEQFF. The J gene is TRBJ2-1, the V gene TRBV27; 7 nucleotides agree with TRBD1. The trim removed 8 bases at V and 0 bases at J, leaving 10 bases unmatched. This CDR3 has 16 amino acids. The germline CDR1 and CDR2 sequences are MNHEY and SMNVEV (reference sequence).

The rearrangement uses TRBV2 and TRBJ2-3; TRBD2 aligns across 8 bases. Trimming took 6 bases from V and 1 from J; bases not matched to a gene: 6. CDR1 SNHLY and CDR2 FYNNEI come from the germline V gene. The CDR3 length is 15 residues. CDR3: CASRVAGSRTDTQYF. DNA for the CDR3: TGTGCCAGCAGGGTAGCGGGGAGCCGCACAGATACGCAGTATTTT.

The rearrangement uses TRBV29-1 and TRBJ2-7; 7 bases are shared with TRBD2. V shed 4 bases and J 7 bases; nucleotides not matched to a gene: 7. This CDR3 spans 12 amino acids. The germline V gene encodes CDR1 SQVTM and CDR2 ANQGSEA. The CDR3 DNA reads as TGCAGCGTTGGCCCCGGGAGGCAGGAGCAGTACTTC. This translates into CSVGPGRQEQYF.

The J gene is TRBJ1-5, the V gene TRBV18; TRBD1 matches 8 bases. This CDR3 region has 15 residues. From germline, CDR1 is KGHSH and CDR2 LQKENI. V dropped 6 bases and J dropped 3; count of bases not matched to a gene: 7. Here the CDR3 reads CASSGGQGDNQPQHF. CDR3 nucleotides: TGTGCCAGCTCGGGCGGACAGGGTGACAATCAGCCCCAGCATTTT.

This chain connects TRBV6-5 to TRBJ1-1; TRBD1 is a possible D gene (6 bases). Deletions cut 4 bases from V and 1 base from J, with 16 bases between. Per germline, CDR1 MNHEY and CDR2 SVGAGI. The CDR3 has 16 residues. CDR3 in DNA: TGTGCCAGCAGTTCGCCCGGGGGCAGGGGGAACACTGAAGCTTTCTTT. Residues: CASSSPGGRGNTEAFF.

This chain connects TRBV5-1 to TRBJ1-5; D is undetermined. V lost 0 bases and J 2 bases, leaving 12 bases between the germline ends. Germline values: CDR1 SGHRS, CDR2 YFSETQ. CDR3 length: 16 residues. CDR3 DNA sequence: TGCGCCAGCAGCTTGGATGGCTTCGGGGGCAATCAGCCCCAGCATTTT. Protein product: CASSLDGFGGNQPQHF.

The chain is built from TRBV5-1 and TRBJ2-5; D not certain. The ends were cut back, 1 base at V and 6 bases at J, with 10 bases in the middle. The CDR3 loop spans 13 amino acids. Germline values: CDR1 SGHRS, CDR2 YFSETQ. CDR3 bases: TGCGCCAGCAGCTTGCCAGGTCAAAAGACCCAGTACTTC. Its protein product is CASSLPGQKTQYF.

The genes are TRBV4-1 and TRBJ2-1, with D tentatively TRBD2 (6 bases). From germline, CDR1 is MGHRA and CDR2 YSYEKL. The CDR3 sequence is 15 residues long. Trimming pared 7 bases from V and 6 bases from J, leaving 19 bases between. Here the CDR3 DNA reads TGCGCCAGCACGGCGGGAAGTTCAAAGTTCAATGAGCAGTTCTTC. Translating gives CASTAGSSKFNEQFF.

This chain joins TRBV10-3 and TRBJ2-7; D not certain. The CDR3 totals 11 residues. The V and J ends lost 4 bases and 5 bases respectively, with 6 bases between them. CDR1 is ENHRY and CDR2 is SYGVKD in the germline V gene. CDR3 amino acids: CAISVGHEQYF. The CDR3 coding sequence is TGTGCCATCAGTGTTGGTCACGAGCAGTACTTC.

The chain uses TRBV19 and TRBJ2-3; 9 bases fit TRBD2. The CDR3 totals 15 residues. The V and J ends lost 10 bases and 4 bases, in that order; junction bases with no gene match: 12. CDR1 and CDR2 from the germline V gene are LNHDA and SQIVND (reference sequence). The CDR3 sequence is CAIGGERGAPDTQYF. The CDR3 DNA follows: TGTGCCATAGGAGGGGAGCGGGGGGCTCCAGATACGCAGTATTTT.